A selection of T cell receptor beta chains follows, all from one sample in a study of CD4 T cells in relation to SARS-CoV-2 and coronaviruses. Some clones are missing from TCRdb's copy, which holds only in-frame ones; the method was immunoSEQ multiplex PCR. The table shows more than 50,000 clones, with roughly 90% occurring only once. The sample taken for sequencing was memory CD4+ T cells from PBMCs. The receptors stem from a human donor in good health. Both conserved end residues are part of each CDR3. A D gene is named only where the DNA matches it firmly. Clone size, where shown, is once, few, many, or a class for clones that have expanded.

d_call,j_call,v_call,clone_size,cdr3_aa,cdr3_nt
-,TRBJ1-1,TRBV4-2,-,CASSPQKGRGNTEAFF,TGTGCCAGCAGCCCGCAAAAGGGACGGGGGAACACTGAAGCTTTCTTT
-,TRBJ2-4,TRBV4-1,once,CASSPRVAQTKNIQYF,TGCGCCAGCAGCCCGAGGGTAGCGCAAACCAAAAACATTCAGTACTTC
-,TRBJ1-4,TRBV28,-,CASSLRGVNEKLFF,TGTGCCAGCAGTTTACGTGGGGTCAATGAAAAACTGTTTTTT
-,TRBJ2-3,TRBV24-1,-,CATSDLQIGGSTDTQYF,TGTGCCACCAGTGATTTGCAGATTGGGGGATCCACAGATACGCAGTATTTT
TRBD2,TRBJ2-5,TRBV4-2,-,CASSRATLAGTSGRSQETQYF,TGTGCCAGCAGCCGAGCGACCTTGGCCGGGACTAGCGGGAGGAGCCAAGAGACCCAGTACTTC
-,TRBJ2-6,TRBV5-1,-,CASSLDSGTGANVLTF,TGCGCCAGCAGCTTGGATTCAGGGACTGGGGCCAACGTCCTGACTTTC
TRBD2,TRBJ2-7,TRBV14,-,CASSQELAGVGRYEQYF,TGTGCCAGCAGCCAGGAGCTAGCGGGAGTAGGACGCTACGAGCAGTACTTC
-,TRBJ1-6,TRBV28,-,CASNRAGPLYSYNSPLHF,TGTGCCAGCAATAGGGCAGGGCCTTTATACTCCTATAATTCACCCCTCCACTTT
-,TRBJ1-6,TRBV28,-,CASIRQGLSYNSPLHF,TGTGCCAGCATCCGGCAGGGCCTCTCCTATAATTCACCCCTCCACTTT
-,TRBJ2-7,TRBV2,-,CASSTITGTPSYEQYF,TGTGCCAGCAGTACCATTACCGGGACACCCTCCTACGAGCAGTACTTC
-,TRBJ1-5,TRBV2,once,CASSETGINQPQHF,TGTGCCAGCAGTGAAACAGGGATCAATCAGCCCCAGCATTTT
-,TRBJ2-7,TRBV28,-,CASSTGREQYF,TGTGCCAGCAGCACAGGGCGCGAGCAGTACTTC
-,TRBJ1-6,TRBV6-2/TRBV6-3,-,CASSLDPSPPLHF,TGTGCCAGCAGTTTGGACCCTAGCCCACCCCTCCACTTT
-,TRBJ2-3,TRBV27,-,CASSLSLTGTDTQYF,TGTGCCAGCAGTTTATCCCTCACTGGCACAGATACGCAGTATTTT
TRBD1,TRBJ1-2,TRBV18,-,CASSQGGRDDGYTF,TGTGCCAGCTCACAAGGGGGCAGGGACGATGGCTACACCTTC
TRBD2,TRBJ2-1,TRBV7-8,few,CASSLTSGGRNYNEQFF,TGTGCCAGCAGCTTAACGTCCGGCGGGAGGAATTACAATGAGCAGTTCTTC
TRBD2,TRBJ2-1,TRBV9,-,CASSLHGLDTYNEQFF,TGTGCCAGCAGCTTACACGGACTAGACACCTACAATGAGCAGTTCTTC
-,TRBJ2-1,TRBV28,-,CASSSNPGARGNEQFF,TGTGCCAGCAGTTCCAATCCGGGGGCTAGGGGAAATGAGCAGTTCTTC
-,TRBJ1-4,TRBV6-5,-,CASSSGRAANEKLFF,TGTGCCAGCAGTTCAGGCAGGGCAGCTAATGAAAAACTGTTTTTT
TRBD2,TRBJ2-1,TRBV6-1,-,CASSETSGRYNEQFF,TGTGCCAGCAGTGAAACTAGCGGGAGATACAATGAGCAGTTCTTC
TRBD1,TRBJ1-6,TRBV19,-,CASRNRDSYYSPLHF,TGTGCCAGTAGGAACCGGGACAGCTACTATTCACCCCTCCACTTT
TRBD1,TRBJ2-1,TRBV4-1,-,CASSQAGTGIYNEQFF,TGCGCCAGCAGCCAGGCCGGGACAGGGATCTACAATGAGCAGTTCTTC
-,TRBJ2-7,TRBV6-5,-,CASSTGSSYEQYF,TGTGCCAGCAGTACCGGGAGCTCCTACGAGCAGTACTTC
-,TRBJ2-3,TRBV19,few,CASSIVATDTQYF,TGTGCCAGTAGTATAGTCGCCACAGATACGCAGTATTTT
-,TRBJ2-7,TRBV2,-,CASNIQGGGYEQYF,TGTGCCAGCAATATTCAGGGGGGGGGCTACGAGCAGTACTTC
-,TRBJ2-5,TRBV7-9,-,CASSLIGGGYGLPETQYF,TGTGCCAGCAGCTTAATTGGGGGAGGATACGGCCTCCCAGAGACCCAGTACTTC